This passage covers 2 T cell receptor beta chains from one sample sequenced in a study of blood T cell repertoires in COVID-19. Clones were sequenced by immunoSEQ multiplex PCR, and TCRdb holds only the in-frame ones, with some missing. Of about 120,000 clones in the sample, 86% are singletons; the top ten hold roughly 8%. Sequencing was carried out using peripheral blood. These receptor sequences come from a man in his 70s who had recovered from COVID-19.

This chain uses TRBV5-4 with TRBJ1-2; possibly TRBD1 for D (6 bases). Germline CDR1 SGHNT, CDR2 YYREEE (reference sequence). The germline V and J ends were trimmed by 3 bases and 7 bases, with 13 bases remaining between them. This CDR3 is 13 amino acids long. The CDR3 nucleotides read TGTGCCAGCAGCTATACAGGGTTGGGTGGCTACACCTTC. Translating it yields CASSYTGLGGYTF.

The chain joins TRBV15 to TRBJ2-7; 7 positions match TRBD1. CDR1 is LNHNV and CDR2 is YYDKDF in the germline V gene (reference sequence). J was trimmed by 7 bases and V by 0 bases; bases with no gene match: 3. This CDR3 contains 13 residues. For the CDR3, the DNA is TGTGCCACCAGCAGAGACTTACAGGGGGAGCAGTACTTC. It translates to CATSRDLQGEQYF.